Sequencing of this TCR beta chain was carried out in a study of blood T cell repertoires in COVID-19. Either two negative PCRs, clearance, or symptom resolution qualified Cohort 3 donors as recovered. The method was immunoSEQ multiplex PCR; TCRdb's version includes in-frame clones alone and lacks a portion of them. The repertoire holds roughly 350,000 clones, 92% seen once, with under 20% in the top ten. V was pared by 1 base and J by 7 bases, with 10 bases between. The CDR3 spans 13 residues. Germline V CDR1 and CDR2: SEHNR, FQNEAQ (reference sequence). The sequenced sample was PBMCs or T cells enriched from blood (not recorded which). This receptor was taken from a woman aged 25 to 39 who had recovered from COVID-19. The V gene is TRBV7-9, the J gene TRBJ1-2, with D possibly matching TRBD1 (5 bases). DNA for the CDR3: TGTGCCAGCAGCTTAGTGTCAGGGCTTGGCTACACCTTC. Residues: CASSLVSGLGYTF.